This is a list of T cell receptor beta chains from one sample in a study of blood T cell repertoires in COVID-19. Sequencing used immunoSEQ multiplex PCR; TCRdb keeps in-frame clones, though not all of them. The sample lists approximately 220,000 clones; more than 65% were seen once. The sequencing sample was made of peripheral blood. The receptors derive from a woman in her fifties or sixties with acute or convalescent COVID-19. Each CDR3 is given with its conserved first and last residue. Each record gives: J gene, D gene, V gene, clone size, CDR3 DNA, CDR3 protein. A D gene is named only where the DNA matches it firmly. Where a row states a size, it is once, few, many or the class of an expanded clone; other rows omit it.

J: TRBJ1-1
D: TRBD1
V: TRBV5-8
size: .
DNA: TGTGCCAGCAGCCGGGTACAGGGGGTGAACACTGAAGCTTTCTTT
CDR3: CASSRVQGVNTEAFF

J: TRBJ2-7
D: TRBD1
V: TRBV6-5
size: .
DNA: TGTGCCAGCAGCCATAATGGACAGGGTTCCCACGAGCAGTACTTC
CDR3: CASSHNGQGSHEQYF

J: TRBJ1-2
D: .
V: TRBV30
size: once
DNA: TGTGCCTGGGGCCAGGAGGGAAATGGCTACACCTTC
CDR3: CAWGQEGNGYTF

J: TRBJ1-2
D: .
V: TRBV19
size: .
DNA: TGTGCCAGTCAAAGGGGGAAGGGCTATGGCTACACCTTC
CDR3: CASQRGKGYGYTF

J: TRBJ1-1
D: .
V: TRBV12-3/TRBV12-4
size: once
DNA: TGTGCCAGCAGTATCCGGGGGTCCCAGTGGGCTTTCTTT
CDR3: CASSIRGSQWAFF

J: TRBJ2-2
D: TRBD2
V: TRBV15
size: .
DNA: TGTGCCACCAGCAGAGAGAGCGGGGTGAACACCGGGGAGCTGTTTTTT
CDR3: CATSRESGVNTGELFF

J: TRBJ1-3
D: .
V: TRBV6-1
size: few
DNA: TGTGCCAGCAGTGAAGCCGCAGGAACTGGAAACACCATATATTTT
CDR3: CASSEAAGTGNTIYF

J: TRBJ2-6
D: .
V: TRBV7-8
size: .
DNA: TGTGCCAGCAGCTTAGTCCACAGAACCTCTGGGGCCAACGTCCTGACTTTC
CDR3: CASSLVHRTSGANVLTF

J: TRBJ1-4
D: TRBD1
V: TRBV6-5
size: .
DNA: TGTGCCATACAGGACAGGGAAGAAAAACTGTTTTTT
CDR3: CAIQDREEKLFF

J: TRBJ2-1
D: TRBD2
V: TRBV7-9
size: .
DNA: TGTGCCAGCAGAGGAGTAGCAGGGGAGCGGGAGGAGTACAATGAGCAGTTCTTC
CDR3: CASRGVAGEREEYNEQFF

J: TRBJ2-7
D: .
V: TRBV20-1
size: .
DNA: TGCAGTGCAGCGGCCGACTACGAGCAGTACTTC
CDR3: CSAAADYEQYF

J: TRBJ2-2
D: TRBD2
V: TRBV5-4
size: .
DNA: TGTGCCAGCAGTCAACTAGCGGGGGGGCCCATCGGGGAGCTGTTTTTT
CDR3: CASSQLAGGPIGELFF

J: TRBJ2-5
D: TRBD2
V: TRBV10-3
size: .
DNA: TGTGCCATCAGTGATTGGAGCGGGGAAGAGACCCAGTACTTC
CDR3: CAISDWSGEETQYF

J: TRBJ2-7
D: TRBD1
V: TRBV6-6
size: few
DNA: TGTGCCAGCAGTCAGGGACAGGGGTTCTACGAGCAGTACTTC
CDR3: CASSQGQGFYEQYF

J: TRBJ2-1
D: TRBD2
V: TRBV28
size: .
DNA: TGTGCCAGCAGGTTGACTAGCGGATCCTACAATGAGCAGTTCTTC
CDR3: CASRLTSGSYNEQFF

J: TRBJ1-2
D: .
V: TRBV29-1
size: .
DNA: TGCAGCGTTGATACTCGGGCAGAACGACTATGGGATGGCTACACCTTC
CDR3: CSVDTRAERLWDGYTF

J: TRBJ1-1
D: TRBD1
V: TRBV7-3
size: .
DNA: TGTGCCAGCAGCTCGGGACAGGGCTTCAGTTCTGAAGCTTTCTTT
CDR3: CASSSGQGFSSEAFF